This note documents a single T cell receptor beta chain sequence. This sample is drawn from a study of T cell changes during pregnancy in multiple sclerosis. Germline V CDR1 and CDR2: SNHLY, FYNNEI. V lost 1 base, J lost 3 bases, and 16 bases lay in between. The CDR3 runs 16 residues. Method: immunoSEQ multiplex PCR; TCRdb's copy keeps in-frame clones and lacks some. This table has around 95,000 clones, about 90% appearing once. This chain joins TRBV2 and TRBJ2-7, with a possible D match to TRBD1 (5 bases). Specimen: peripheral blood, collected after pregnancy. The receptor was isolated from a female donor in good health, enrolled as a control in a pregnancy study. The CDR3 DNA reads as TGTGCCAGCAGTGAAGGAGACAGCCGACCCTACTACGAGCAGTACTTC. This translates into CASSEGDSRPYYEQYF.